The 8 T cell receptor beta chains below were found in one sample sequenced in a study of shared clonotypes between healthy human individuals. Sequencing was performed with immunoSEQ multiplex PCR; in TCRdb, only in-frame clones are kept and a portion is missing. This table has around 2.1 million clones, 90% to 96% appearing once. Specimen: naive CD4+ T cells sorted from blood. As for subset: CD45RA+ positively selected. Every receptor here comes from a young man in good health.

The chain has TRBV7-6 and TRBJ2-1; tentative D call: TRBD2 (6 bases). Deletions cut 4 bases from V and 3 bases from J, with 13 bases between. This CDR3 comprises 15 residues. CDR1 is SGHVS and CDR2 is FNYEAQ in the germline V gene. The CDR3 region is CASSSRVGGYNEQFF. CDR3 in DNA: TGTGCCAGCAGCTCCCGGGTCGGGGGCTACAATGAGCAGTTCTTC.

This chain connects TRBV20-1 to TRBJ2-5; no reliable D call. This CDR3 spans 10 amino acids. V lost 5 bases and J 3 bases, leaving 4 bases between the germline ends. CDR1 is DFQATT and CDR2 is SNEGSKA in the germline V gene (reference sequence). The CDR3 here is CSAVEETQYF. DNA for the CDR3: TGCAGTGCTGTGGAAGAGACCCAGTACTTC.

The chain uses TRBV5-1 and TRBJ2-2, with D uncertain. Between the trimmed V and J ends, which lost 7 bases and 7 bases, there was a span of 17 bases. CDR3 length: 14 amino acids. The V gene's germline CDR1 is SGHRS and CDR2 YFSETQ. The CDR3 nucleotides read TGCGCCAGCGGTCCCGTTCTGGGGAACGGGGAGCTGTTTTTT. It translates to CASGPVLGNGELFF. The complete variable domain, with remaining parts taken from reference TRBV5-1 and TRBJ2-2, reads KAGVTQTPRYLIKTRGQQVTLSCSPISGHRSVSWYQQTPGQGLQFLFEYFSETQRNKGNFPGRFSGRQFSNSRSEMNVSTLELGDSALYLCASGPVLGNGELFFGEGSRLTVL.

This clone was recorded a few times. The V and J genes are TRBV19 and TRBJ1-1; maybe TRBD1 (6 bases). The CDR3 spans 14 residues. The germline CDR1 and CDR2 sequences are LNHDA and SQIVND (reference sequence). V lost 5 bases and J 1 base, leaving 11 bases between the germline ends. CDR3 DNA sequence: TGTGCCAGTAGTGCCAGCAGGGGGAACACTGAAGCTTTCTTT. The encoded protein is CASSASRGNTEAFF.

This chain uses TRBV2 with TRBJ2-1; D is ambiguous. The CDR3 has 13 amino acids. Germline V gene data show CDR1 as SNHLY and CDR2 as FYNNEI. Between the trimmed V and J ends, which lost 6 bases and 5 bases, there was a span of 11 bases. CDR3 in amino acids: CASRGSRNNEQFF. The DNA for the CDR3 is TGTGCCAGCAGAGGTTCCAGAAACAATGAGCAGTTCTTC.

This sequence joins TRBV25-1 and TRBJ2-3; D might be TRBD2 (5 bases). CDR1 is MGHDK and CDR2 is SYGVNS in the germline V gene. Trimming removed 4 bases at V and 0 bases at J, with 11 bases between. CDR3 size: 15 residues. CDR3 loop: CASSGLPGSTDTQYF. As DNA, the CDR3 is TGTGCCAGCAGTGGCCTGCCGGGGAGCACAGATACGCAGTATTTT.

The chain has TRBV16 and TRBJ2-7; D ambiguous. The length of the CDR3 is 15 residues. V dropped 2 bases and J dropped 2 bases, with 13 bases sitting between them. Germline lookup yields CDR1 KGHSY and CDR2 FQNENV. The chain's CDR3 is CASSQTLTNTYEQYF. The CDR3 nucleotides read TGTGCCAGCAGCCAAACCCTAACCAACACCTACGAGCAGTACTTC.

This chain joins TRBV28 and TRBJ1-2; TRBD1 is a possible D gene (6 bases). The CDR3 covers 15 residues. V was shortened by 11 bases and J by 3 bases, with 22 bases between the two germline ends. Germline V gene lookup returns CDR1 MDHEN and CDR2 SYDVKM. This CDR3 reads CAGQDGGLGDYGYTF. CDR3 nucleotides: TGTGCCGGTCAGGATGGGGGGCTGGGGGACTATGGCTACACCTTC.